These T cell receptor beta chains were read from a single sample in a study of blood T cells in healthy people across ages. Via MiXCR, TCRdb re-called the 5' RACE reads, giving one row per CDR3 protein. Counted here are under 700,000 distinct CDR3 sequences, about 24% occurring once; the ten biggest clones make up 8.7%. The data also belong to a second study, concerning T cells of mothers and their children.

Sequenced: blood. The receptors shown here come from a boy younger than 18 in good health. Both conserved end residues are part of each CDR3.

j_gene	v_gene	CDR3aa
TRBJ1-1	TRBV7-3	CASSLSGSNTEAFF
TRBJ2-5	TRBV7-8	CASSFRGSWETQYF
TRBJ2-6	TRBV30	CAWSFRPGWALSGANVLTF
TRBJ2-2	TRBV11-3	CASSSAPNTGELFF
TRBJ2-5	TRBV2	CASRRREGQETQYF
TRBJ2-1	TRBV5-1	CASSFAAAAEQFF
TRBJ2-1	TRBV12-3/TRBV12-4	CASKGGTLEGDEQFF
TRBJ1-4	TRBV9	CASSRTETNEKLFF
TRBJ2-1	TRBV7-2	CASSLLWTSGNEQFF
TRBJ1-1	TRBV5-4	CASSLWGEFSAFF
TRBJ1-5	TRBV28	CAISRGPKRRPQHF
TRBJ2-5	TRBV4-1	CASSQDIERGQETQYF
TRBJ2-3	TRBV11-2	CASSFNLAGVADTQYF
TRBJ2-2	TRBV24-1	CATSDGGQDSGELFF
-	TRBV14	CASSPPGADPYEQYF
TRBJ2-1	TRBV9	CASSASSGAEYNEQFF
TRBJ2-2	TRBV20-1	CSARDGRGELFF
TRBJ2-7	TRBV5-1	CASSLMRSARDDEQYF
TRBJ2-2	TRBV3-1	CASSPPNTPPGELFF
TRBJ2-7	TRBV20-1	CSARDLSRGVYEQYF
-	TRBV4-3	CASSYGTSGGKYNEQFF
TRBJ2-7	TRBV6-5	CASSYAGGASSYEQYF
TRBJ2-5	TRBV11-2	CASSFQGFRETQYF
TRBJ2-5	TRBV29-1	CSVGTSGQETQYF
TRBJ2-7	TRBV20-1	CSARPRGGFNEQYF
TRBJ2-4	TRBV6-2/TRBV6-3	CASYDLDLPGDNRYF
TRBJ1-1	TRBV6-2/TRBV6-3	CASSLQGFRTEAFF
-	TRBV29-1	CSVEDRDPGYEQYF
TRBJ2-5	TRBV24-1	CATSVGGTGSMEETQYF
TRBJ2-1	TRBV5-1	CASSLALGGYNEQFF
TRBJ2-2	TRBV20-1	CSAKTGGGVTGELFF
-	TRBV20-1	CSARLIGASGRDEQFF
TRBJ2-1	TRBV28	CASEREYRNEQFF
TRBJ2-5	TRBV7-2	CASSGGLAQRAQYF
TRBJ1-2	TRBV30	CAWNGGGRYGYTF
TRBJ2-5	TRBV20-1	CSARDTGAGQETQYF
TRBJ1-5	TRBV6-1	CASSKTGIYSNQAQHF
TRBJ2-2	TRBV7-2	CASSPGRGANTGELFF
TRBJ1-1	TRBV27	CASAQGPVAGRVF
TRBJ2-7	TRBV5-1	CASSYVGGSSYEQYF
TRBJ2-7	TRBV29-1	CGVKNGLAGDYEQYF
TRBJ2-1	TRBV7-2	CASSIRLSSYNEQFF
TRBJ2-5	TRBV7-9	CAGGTLETQYF
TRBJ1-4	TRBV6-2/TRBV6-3	CASRPGQLNEKLFF
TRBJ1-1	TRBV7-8	CATGKGRLNTEAFF
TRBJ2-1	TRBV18	CASPPLAGTHNEQFF